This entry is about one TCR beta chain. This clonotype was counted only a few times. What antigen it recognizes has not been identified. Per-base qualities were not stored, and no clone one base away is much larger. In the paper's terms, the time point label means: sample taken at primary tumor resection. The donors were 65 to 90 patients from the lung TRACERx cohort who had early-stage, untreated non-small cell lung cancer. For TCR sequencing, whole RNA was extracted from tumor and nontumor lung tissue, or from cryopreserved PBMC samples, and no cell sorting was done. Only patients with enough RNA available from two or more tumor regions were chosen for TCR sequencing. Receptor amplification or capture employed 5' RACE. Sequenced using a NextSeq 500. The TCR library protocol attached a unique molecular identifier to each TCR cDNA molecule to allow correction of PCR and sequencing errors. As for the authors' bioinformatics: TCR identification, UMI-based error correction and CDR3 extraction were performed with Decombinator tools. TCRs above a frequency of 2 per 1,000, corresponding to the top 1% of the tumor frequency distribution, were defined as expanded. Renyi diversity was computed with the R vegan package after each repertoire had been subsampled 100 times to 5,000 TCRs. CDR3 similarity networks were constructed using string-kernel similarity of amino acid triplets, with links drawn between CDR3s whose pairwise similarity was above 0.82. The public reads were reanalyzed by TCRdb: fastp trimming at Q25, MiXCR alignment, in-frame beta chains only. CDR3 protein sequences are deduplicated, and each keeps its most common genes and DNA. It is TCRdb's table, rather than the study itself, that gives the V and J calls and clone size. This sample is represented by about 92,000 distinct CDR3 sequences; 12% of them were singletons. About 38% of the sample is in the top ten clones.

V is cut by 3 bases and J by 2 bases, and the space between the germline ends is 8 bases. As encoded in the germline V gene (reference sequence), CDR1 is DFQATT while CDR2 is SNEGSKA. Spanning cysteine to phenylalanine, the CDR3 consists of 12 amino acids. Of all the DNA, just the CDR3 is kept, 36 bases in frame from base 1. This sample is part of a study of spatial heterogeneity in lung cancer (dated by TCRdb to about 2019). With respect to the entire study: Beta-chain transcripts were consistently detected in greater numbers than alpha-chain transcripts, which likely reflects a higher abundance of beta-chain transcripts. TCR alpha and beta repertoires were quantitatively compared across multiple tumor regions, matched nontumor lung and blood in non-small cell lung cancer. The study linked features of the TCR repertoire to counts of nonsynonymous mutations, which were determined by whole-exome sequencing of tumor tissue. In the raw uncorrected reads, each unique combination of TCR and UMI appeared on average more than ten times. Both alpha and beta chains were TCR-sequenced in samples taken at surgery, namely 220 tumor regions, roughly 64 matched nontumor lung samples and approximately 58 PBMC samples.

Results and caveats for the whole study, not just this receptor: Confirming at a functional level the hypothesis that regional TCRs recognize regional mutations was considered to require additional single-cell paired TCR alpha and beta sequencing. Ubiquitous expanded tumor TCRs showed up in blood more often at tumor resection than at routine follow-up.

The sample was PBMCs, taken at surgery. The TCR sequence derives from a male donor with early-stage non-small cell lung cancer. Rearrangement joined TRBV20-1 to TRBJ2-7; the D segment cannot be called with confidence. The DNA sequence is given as TGCAGTGCTAGGAGCCTAACCTACGAGCAGTACTTC. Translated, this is CSARSLTYEQYF.